What follows are 8 T cell receptor beta chains derived from one specimen sequenced in a study of vaccination effects on CD4 cells after COVID-19 (dated by TCRdb to between 2021 and 2023). The library relied on the immunoSEQ multiplex PCR assay. Drawn from immuneACCESS, this table holds only the in-frame rearrangements with V and J called that TCRdb kept. Clones are partly lost; checked studies trace under half to an unresolved V gene and leave the rest unexplained. Within this sample are about 28,000 clones, with around three fifths of them counted one time only. Of the sample, under 10% is held by the ten largest clones. The antigens of these receptors remain unknown. After less than eleven days of culture, CD4+ T cells were isolated with the EasySep CD4+ T cell isolation kit. Sequenced material: CD4+ T cells from PBMCs cultured without peptide, taken before COVID-19 vaccination. The receptors shown here come from a human donor who received a COVID-19 vaccine.

The chain has TRBV5-1 and TRBJ2-2; tentatively, D is TRBD1 or TRBD2 (7 bases each). The germline CDR1 and CDR2 sequences are SGHRS and YFSETQ. CDR3 size: 15 residues. V dropped 3 bases and J dropped 3 bases, with 12 bases sitting between them. In DNA form, the CDR3 reads TGCGCCAGCAGCTCGACAGGGAGGGACACCGGGGAGCTGTTTTTT. Residues: CASSSTGRDTGELFF.

The chain joins TRBV19 to TRBJ1-3, with D tentatively TRBD1 (5 bases). The CDR3 contains 15 residues. Per the germline V gene, CDR1 is LNHDA and CDR2 is SQIVND (reference sequence). V gave up 7 bases and J gave up 2 bases, with 15 bases separating them. The CDR3 loop reads CASNPRRGAGNTIYF. The CDR3 DNA follows: TGTGCCAGTAACCCTCGCCGAGGGGCTGGAAACACCATATATTTT.

The chain couples TRBV3-1 (or the pseudogene TRBV3-2) to TRBJ1-4, with a weak D call TRBD1 (6 bases). Trimming took off 1 base at V and 14 bases at J, with 23 bases between the two ends. CDR1 and CDR2 from the germline V gene are LGHDT and YNNKEL (reference sequence). The CDR3 runs to 16 residues. The CDR3 sequence is CASSQGTELLGGGLFF. CDR3 in DNA: TGTGCCAGCAGCCAAGGGACAGAGTTGTTGGGTGGCGGGCTGTTTTTT.

The chain couples TRBV19 to TRBJ2-5; no clear D gene. Trimming shortened V by 3 bases and J by 1 base, and 6 bases separated the two germline ends. The CDR3 totals 13 residues. Looked up from germline, CDR1 is LNHDA and CDR2 is SQIVND (reference sequence). The CDR3 region is CASSIQIQETQYF. The CDR3 DNA reads as TGTGCCAGTAGTATCCAGATCCAAGAGACCCAGTACTTC.

This clone was picked up one time. This chain joins TRBV5-4 and TRBJ2-7; 8 bases are a match to TRBD2. Germline CDR1 SGHNT, CDR2 YYREEE (reference sequence). The CDR3 has 17 residues. Trimming removed 0 bases from V and 0 bases from J; junction bases left unmatched: 8. The CDR3 sequence is CASSLAPAGGLSYEQYF. The DNA of the CDR3 is TGTGCCAGCAGCTTGGCCCCTGCGGGAGGCCTCTCCTACGAGCAGTACTTC.

This chain uses TRBV5-1 with TRBJ1-1; D gene unclear. The ends were cut back, 0 bases at V and 1 base at J, with 4 bases in the middle. Germline CDR1 reads SGHRS; CDR2 reads YFSETQ. The CDR3 covers 13 residues. The CDR3, as DNA: TGCGCCAGCAGCTTGGAACAGAACACTGAAGCTTTCTTT. The encoded protein is CASSLEQNTEAFF. The full variable domain, rest sourced from reference TRBV5-1 and TRBJ1-1, is KAGVTQTPRYLIKTRGQQVTLSCSPISGHRSVSWYQQTPGQGLQFLFEYFSETQRNKGNFPGRFSGRQFSNSRSEMNVSTLELGDSALYLCASSLEQNTEAFFGQGTRLTVV.

This clone was seen a few times. The J gene is TRBJ2-1, the V gene TRBV7-9, with D maybe TRBD1 (5 bases). This CDR3 is 13 amino acids long. The germline V gene encodes CDR1 SEHNR and CDR2 FQNEAQ (reference sequence). V was clipped by 5 bases and J by 6 bases, with 11 bases between them. CDR3: CASSHDSLNEQFF. The DNA for the CDR3 is TGTGCCAGCAGCCATGACAGCCTCAATGAGCAGTTCTTC.

This chain joins TRBV7-2 and TRBJ1-4; D not resolved. V was pared by 2 bases and J by 2 bases, with 12 bases between. The CDR3 consists of 16 residues. Per the germline V gene, CDR1 is SGHTA and CDR2 is FQGNSA. CDR3 in amino acids: CASSLQRAYTNEKLFF. The CDR3 bases are TGTGCCAGCAGCTTACAACGCGCGTATACTAATGAAAAACTGTTTTTT.